Shown below are 17 T cell receptor beta chains from a single sample sequenced in a study of blood T cell repertoires in COVID-19. The table came from immunoSEQ multiplex PCR; TCRdb's copy has only in-frame clones and leaves some out. This table holds approximately 160,000 clones, under 85% found once. Source material: peripheral blood. The origin of the receptors is a man between 65 and 80 years old who had recovered from COVID-19.

This clone was detected a few times. The V call is TRBV19, the J call TRBJ1-6; TRBD1 matches at 9 bases. The CDR3 covers 15 residues. Germline loops: CDR1 LNHDA, CDR2 SQIVND (reference sequence). Trimming at V came to 4 bases and at J to 4 bases, leaving 2 bases not matched to a gene. The DNA for the CDR3 is TGTGCCAGTAGTAGCGGGACAGGGTATAATTCACCCCTCCACTTT. Its translation: CASSSGTGYNSPLHF.

V is TRBV5-1 and J is TRBJ1-6; D is possibly TRBD1 (5 bases). The V end was cut by 2 bases, the J end by 10 bases, with 13 bases between. There are 14 residues in the CDR3. In germline, CDR1 is SGHRS, CDR2 YFSETQ. The CDR3 coding sequence is TGCGCCAGCAGCTTAGGGGACTCTTACTCACCCCTCCACTTT. Translated, it gives CASSLGDSYSPLHF.

This chain joins TRBV7-9 and TRBJ2-2; D may be TRBD1 (8 bases). Trimming shortened V by 5 bases and J by 4 bases, and 17 bases separated the two germline ends. The CDR3 has 16 residues. From germline, CDR1 is SEHNR and CDR2 FQNEAQ (reference sequence). CDR3 protein: CASSRSDREGTGELFF. The DNA of the CDR3 is TGTGCCAGCAGCCGATCGGACAGGGAGGGCACCGGGGAGCTGTTTTTT.

In its sample, this clone was seen many times. The chain has TRBV29-1 and TRBJ1-2; D remains ambiguous. The CDR3 loop spans 11 amino acids. Germline assignment: CDR1 SQVTM and CDR2 ANQGSEA. The V and J ends lost 5 bases and 0 bases respectively, with 4 bases between them. The CDR3 spells CSVRANYGYTF. CDR3 DNA: TGCAGCGTTAGAGCTAACTATGGCTACACCTTC. Filled out from reference TRBV29-1 and TRBJ1-2, the complete variable domain reads SAVISQKPSRDICQRGTSLTIQCQVDSQVTMMFWYRQQPGQSLTLIATANQGSEATYESGFVIDKFPISRPNLTFSTLTVSNMSPEDSSIYLCSVRANYGYTFGSGTRLTVV.

In DNA, the CDR3 is TGTGCCAGTAGCCCGACAGGGGGTTACGAGCAGTACTTC. Translated, it gives CASSPTGGYEQYF. This chain uses TRBV19 with TRBJ2-7; 9 nucleotides agree with TRBD1. The CDR3 runs to 13 residues. Germline V gene lookup returns CDR1 LNHDA and CDR2 SQIVND (reference sequence). V was pared by 6 bases and J by 4 bases, with 4 bases of the junction left unmatched.

The chain employs TRBV3-1 (or the pseudogene TRBV3-2) and TRBJ1-1, with D possibly matching TRBD1 (5 bases). CDR1 is LGHDT, CDR2 YNNKEL, per germline (reference sequence). CDR3 length: 18 residues. V was clipped by 2 bases and J by 6 bases, with 25 bases between them. The DNA for the CDR3 is TGTGCCAGCAGCCAAAATTACCCTTTCGGGGGGTCCTCCGCTGAAGCTTTCTTT. It yields the protein CASSQNYPFGGSSAEAFF.

The J gene is TRBJ1-2, the V gene TRBV28, with TRBD1 identical over 9 bases. Per germline, CDR1 MDHEN and CDR2 SYDVKM. The CDR3 spans 13 residues. With V trimmed by 3 bases and J by 7 bases, 3 bases remained unmatched. The CDR3 is CASSFGQGFGYTF. DNA of the CDR3: TGTGCCAGCAGTTTCGGACAGGGGTTTGGCTACACCTTC.

This chain joins TRBV9 and TRBJ1-2; D call uncertain. Trimming stripped 0 bases from V and 2 bases from J, with 8 bases between. CDR1 SGDLS and CDR2 YYNGEE come from the germline V gene. The CDR3 consists of 14 residues. The chain's CDR3 is CASSVDAGNYGYTF. The CDR3, as DNA: TGTGCCAGCAGCGTAGACGCGGGCAACTATGGCTACACCTTC.

The chain has TRBV2 and TRBJ2-1; 9 bases agree with TRBD2. CDR3 length: 14 residues. CDR1 and CDR2 from the germline V gene are SNHLY and FYNNEI. The V gene end was trimmed by 4 bases and the J gene end by 6 bases; junction bases not matched to a gene: 4. The CDR3 DNA reads as TGTGCCAGCAGTGGGACTAGCGTCCGCAATGAGCAGTTCTTC. Amino acids: CASSGTSVRNEQFF. Combining the CDR3 with reference TRBV2 and TRBJ2-1 gives the whole variable domain EPEVTQTPSHQVTQMGQEVILRCVPISNHLYFYWYRQILGQKVEFLVSFYNNEISEKSEIFDDQFSVERPDGSNFTLKIRSTKLEDSAMYFCASSGTSVRNEQFFGPGTRLTVL.

The J gene is TRBJ1-2, the V gene TRBV6-5; 7 nucleotides align to TRBD1. Per the germline V gene, CDR1 is MNHEY and CDR2 is SVGAGI. The CDR3 runs to 13 residues. V shed 2 bases, J shed 4 bases, and the junction held 1 base outside the gene matches. CDR3 region: CASSYKGAYGYTF. The CDR3 DNA reads TGTGCCAGCAGTTACAAGGGGGCCTATGGCTACACCTTC.

V gene TRBV29-1 combines with J gene TRBJ2-1, with D uncertain. Germline lookup yields CDR1 SQVTM and CDR2 ANQGSEA. The CDR3 consists of 13 residues. V was pared by 7 bases and J by 0 bases, with 10 bases between. DNA for the CDR3: TGCAGCGGAGACTTCAGCTCCTACAATGAGCAGTTCTTC. Protein product: CSGDFSSYNEQFF.

The chain recombines TRBV5-5 with TRBJ1-3; D is unclear. V was trimmed by 1 base and J by 6 bases, leaving 11 bases between them. The germline V gene encodes CDR1 SGHKS and CDR2 YYEKEE (reference sequence). The CDR3 contains 14 residues. CDR3: CASSLSADLNTIYF. The CDR3 region has the DNA TGTGCCAGCAGCTTGAGTGCAGATCTAAACACCATATATTTT.

The chain uses TRBV2 and TRBJ2-7; the D gene is possibly TRBD1 (6 bases). CDR1 SNHLY and CDR2 FYNNEI come from the germline V gene. V lost 9 bases to trimming and J lost 0 bases, with 12 bases between them. The CDR3 length is 13 residues. The CDR3, as DNA: TGTGCCAGTATAACAGGGAACTCCTACGAGCAGTACTTC. Protein product: CASITGNSYEQYF.

V and J are TRBV6-5 and TRBJ1-1; D remains unclear. CDR3 length: 14 amino acids. V was shortened by 0 bases and J by 0 bases, with 5 bases between the two germline ends. Germline loops: CDR1 MNHEY, CDR2 SVGAGI. CDR3 DNA: TGTGCCAGCAGTTACTCCACAGTGAACACTGAAGCTTTCTTT. Its translation: CASSYSTVNTEAFF.

The V call is TRBV10-2, the J call TRBJ1-1; D is unresolved. V was cut by 3 bases and J by 5 bases, with 10 bases left in between. Germline V gene sequence: CDR1 WSHSY, CDR2 SAAADI. This CDR3 is built from 13 residues. The CDR3 is CASSELGSTEAFF. As DNA, the CDR3 is TGCGCCAGCAGTGAATTGGGGAGTACTGAAGCTTTCTTT.

The chain links TRBV6-2 or TRBV6-3 to TRBJ2-3; 7 nucleotides agree with TRBD2. Germline loops: CDR1 MNHEY, CDR2 SVGEGT. The CDR3 is 14 amino acids. J lost 1 base, V lost 5 bases, and 3 bases had no gene match. The CDR3 sequence: CASSHTSGTDTQYF. CDR3 in DNA: TGTGCCAGCAGTCACACTAGCGGCACAGATACGCAGTATTTT.

The gene calls are TRBV16 and TRBJ1-2, with D unclear. V gave up 4 bases and J gave up 6 bases, with 12 bases separating them. From germline, CDR1 is KGHSY and CDR2 FQNENV. The length of the CDR3 is 13 residues. CDR3 DNA sequence: TGTGCCAGCAGCCTTGGGTCGGGGAATGGCTACACCTTC. Its protein is CASSLGSGNGYTF.